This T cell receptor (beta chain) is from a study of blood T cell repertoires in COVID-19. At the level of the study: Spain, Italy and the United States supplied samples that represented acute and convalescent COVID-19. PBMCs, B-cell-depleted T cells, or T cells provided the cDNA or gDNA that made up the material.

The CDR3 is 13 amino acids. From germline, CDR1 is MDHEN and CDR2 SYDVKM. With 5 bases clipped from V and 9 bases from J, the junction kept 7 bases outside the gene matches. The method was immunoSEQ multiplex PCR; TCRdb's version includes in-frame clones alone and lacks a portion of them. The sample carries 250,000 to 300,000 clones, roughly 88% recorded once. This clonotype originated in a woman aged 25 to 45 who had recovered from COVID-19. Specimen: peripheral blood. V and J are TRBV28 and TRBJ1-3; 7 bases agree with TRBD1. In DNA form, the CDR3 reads TGTGCCAGCAGTCCCCCGGGACAGACCACCATATATTTT. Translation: CASSPPGQTTIYF. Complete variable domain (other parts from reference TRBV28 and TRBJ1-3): DVKVTQSSRYLVKRTGEKVFLECVQDMDHENMFWYRQDPGLGLRLIYFSYDVKMKEKGDIPEGYSVSREKKERFSLILESASTNQTSMYLCASSPPGQTTIYFGEGSWLTVV.